The following is a T cell receptor (beta chain) sequence with its context. Its target is not known. Germline values: CDR1 SGHNT, CDR2 YENEEA. This CDR3 has 15 residues. The source of the sample is a study of cytomegalovirus exposure and HLA in healthy donors. Study observations and caveats: Within the data, a cluster of highly shared sequence variants was likely a sequencing artifact.

The primer mix had 60 Vbeta and 13 Jbeta primers. Clones were read by immunoSEQ multiplex PCR, and TCRdb kept only the in-frame ones, dropping some. The sample lists roughly 150,000 clones, around 75% seen once, with about 2.3% in the top ten. Sampled while nominally healthy, donors likely had unrecorded immune exposures. The sample comprised PBMCs. This chain uses TRBV11-3 with TRBJ2-5, with 9 bases identical to TRBD1. The end of the DNA fits TRBJ2-7 better, so the J call may be wrong. The sequence was obtained from a male donor in good health and CMV-seronegative. CDR3 sequence reads: CASSFGTGRSYEQYF. The CDR3 DNA follows: TGTGCCAGCAGCTTCGGGACAGGGAGATCCTACGAGCAGTACTTC.